The present T cell receptor beta chain was sequenced within a study of blood T cell repertoires in COVID-19. Study as a whole: PBMCs, B-cell-depleted T cells, or T cells were the source of the cDNA or gDNA that made up the material.

CDR1 and CDR2 (germline): SGDLS, YYNGEE. The CDR3 extends over 15 amino acids. With 3 bases clipped from V and 6 bases from J, the junction kept 11 bases outside the gene matches. TCRdb keeps only in-frame clones here, not all; method: immunoSEQ multiplex PCR. The table records 250,000 to 300,000 clones, 80% to 90% of them present only once. This chain uses TRBV9 with TRBJ1-2; TRBD1 agrees at 7 bases. Sequenced material: PBMCs or T cells enriched from blood (not recorded which). The receptor's source is a woman aged 50 to 60 who had been exposed to COVID-19. The CDR3 nucleotides are TGTGCCAGCAGCGCAGCGGGGGACAGACCAAATGGCTACACCTTC. Translation gives CASSAAGDRPNGYTF.